This T cell receptor (beta chain) was observed in a study of STAT5B mutations in CD4+ large granular lymphocyte leukemia. Method: immunoSEQ multiplex PCR; TCRdb's copy keeps in-frame clones and lacks some. Of roughly 36,000 clones listed, 69% are singletons. The CDR3 is made up of 14 amino acids. V was cut by 0 bases and J by 2 bases, with 5 bases left in between. Germline V CDR1 and CDR2: SEHNR, FQNEAQ (reference sequence). The rearrangement joins TRBV7-9 to TRBJ2-1; TRBD1 or TRBD2 may be the D gene (5 bases each). This clonotype was sampled from a human donor in good health. Sequenced sample: CD4+ T cells from blood buffy coats. CDR3 protein: CASSLAGAYNEQFF. The CDR3 DNA follows: TGTGCCAGCAGCTTAGCGGGGGCCTACAATGAGCAGTTCTTC.